This T cell receptor beta chain originates from a study of T cell responses to AZD1222 COVID-19 vaccine. Turning to the study itself: Investigators merged groups given second doses at roughly 4 or roughly 12 weeks.

A note on this clone: The antigen is unknown.

The V gene lost 0 bases and the J gene lost 4 bases, with 14 bases spanning the gap. This CDR3 is 16 amino acids long. Germline lookup yields CDR1 SGHRS and CDR2 YFSETQ. Study-wide results and limits: Unmutated variant regions are reportedly targeted by nearly half of spike-specific TCRs. The study identified only six AZD1222 recipients as seropositive at baseline. Repertoire samples came only from after the peak T cell response.

Sequencing used immunoSEQ multiplex PCR; TCRdb keeps in-frame clones, though not all of them. There are under 150,000 clones in the sample; around nine tenths occur only once, and roughly 2.6% lies in the top ten. The source of this sequence is an adult in good health. Sequencing used peripheral blood, obtained on day 0 of AZD1222 vaccination. The chain has TRBV5-1 and TRBJ1-3; D is undetermined. This chain's CDR3 is CASSLEPHKAGNTIYF. The CDR3 DNA follows: TGCGCCAGCAGCTTGGAGCCCCACAAGGCAGGAAACACCATATATTTT.